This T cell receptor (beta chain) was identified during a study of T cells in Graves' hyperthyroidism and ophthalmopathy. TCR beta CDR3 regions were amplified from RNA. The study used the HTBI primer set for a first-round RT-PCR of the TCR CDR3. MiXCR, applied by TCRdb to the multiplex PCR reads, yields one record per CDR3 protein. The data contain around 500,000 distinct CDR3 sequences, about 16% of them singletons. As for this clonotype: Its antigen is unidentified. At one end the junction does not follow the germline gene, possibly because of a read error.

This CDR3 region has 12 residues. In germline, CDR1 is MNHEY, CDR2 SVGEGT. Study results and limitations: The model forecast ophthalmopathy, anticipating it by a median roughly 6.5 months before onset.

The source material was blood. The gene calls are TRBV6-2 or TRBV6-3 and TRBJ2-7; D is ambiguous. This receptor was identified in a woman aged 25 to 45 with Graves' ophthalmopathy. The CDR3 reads CASSYSGYERYF. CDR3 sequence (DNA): TGTGCCAGCAGTTACTCGGGTTACGAGCGGTACTTC.